This T cell receptor beta chain was recovered during a study of blood T cell repertoires in COVID-19. Only in-frame clones appear in the TCRdb table, and some are missing; sequencing was by immunoSEQ multiplex PCR. The table has some 100,000 clones, about nine tenths seen once. In germline, CDR1 is SGDLS, CDR2 YYNGEE. The CDR3 sequence is 15 residues long. Germline trimming cut 3 bases from V and 1 base from J; bases unmatched to any gene: 5. This TCR derives from a man in his sixties with acute or convalescent COVID-19. This rearrangement joins TRBV9 to TRBJ1-2, with 8 bases that match TRBD1. Sequencing was performed on peripheral blood. The CDR3 protein is CASSEGQALNYGYTF. The CDR3 region has the DNA TGTGCCAGCAGCGAGGGACAGGCACTTAACTATGGCTACACCTTC.